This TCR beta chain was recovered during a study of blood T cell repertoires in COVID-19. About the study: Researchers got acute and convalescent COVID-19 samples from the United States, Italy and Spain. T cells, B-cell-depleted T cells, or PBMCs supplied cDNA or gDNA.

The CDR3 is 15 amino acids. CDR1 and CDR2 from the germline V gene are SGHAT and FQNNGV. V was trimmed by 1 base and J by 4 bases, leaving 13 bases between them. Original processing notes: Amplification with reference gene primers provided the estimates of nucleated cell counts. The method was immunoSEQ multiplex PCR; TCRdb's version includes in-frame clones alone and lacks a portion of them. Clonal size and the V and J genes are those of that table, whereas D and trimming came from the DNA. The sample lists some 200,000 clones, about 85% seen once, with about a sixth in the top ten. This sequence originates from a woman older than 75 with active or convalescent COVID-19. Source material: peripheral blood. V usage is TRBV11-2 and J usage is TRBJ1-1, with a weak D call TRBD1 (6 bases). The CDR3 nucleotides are TGTGCCAGCAGCTTAGTTAGCAGGGGCGGCACTGAAGCTTTCTTT. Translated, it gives CASSLVSRGGTEAFF.